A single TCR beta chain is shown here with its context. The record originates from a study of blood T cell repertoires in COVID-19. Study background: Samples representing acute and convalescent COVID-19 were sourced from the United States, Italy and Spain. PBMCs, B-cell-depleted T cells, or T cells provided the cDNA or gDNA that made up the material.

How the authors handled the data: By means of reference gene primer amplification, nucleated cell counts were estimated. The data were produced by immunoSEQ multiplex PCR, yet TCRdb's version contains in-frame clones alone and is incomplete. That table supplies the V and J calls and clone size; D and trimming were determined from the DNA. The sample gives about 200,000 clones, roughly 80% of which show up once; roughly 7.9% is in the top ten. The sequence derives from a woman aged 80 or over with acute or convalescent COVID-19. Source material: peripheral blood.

The CDR3 is CASRLSGTDTQYF. The DNA for the CDR3 is TGTGCCAGCAGGCTCAGTGGCACAGATACGCAGTATTTT. This sequence joins TRBV27 and TRBJ2-3; D call uncertain. The CDR3 is 13 residues long. From germline, CDR1 is MNHEY and CDR2 SMNVEV (reference sequence). Trimming stripped 6 bases from V and 1 base from J, with 8 bases between.